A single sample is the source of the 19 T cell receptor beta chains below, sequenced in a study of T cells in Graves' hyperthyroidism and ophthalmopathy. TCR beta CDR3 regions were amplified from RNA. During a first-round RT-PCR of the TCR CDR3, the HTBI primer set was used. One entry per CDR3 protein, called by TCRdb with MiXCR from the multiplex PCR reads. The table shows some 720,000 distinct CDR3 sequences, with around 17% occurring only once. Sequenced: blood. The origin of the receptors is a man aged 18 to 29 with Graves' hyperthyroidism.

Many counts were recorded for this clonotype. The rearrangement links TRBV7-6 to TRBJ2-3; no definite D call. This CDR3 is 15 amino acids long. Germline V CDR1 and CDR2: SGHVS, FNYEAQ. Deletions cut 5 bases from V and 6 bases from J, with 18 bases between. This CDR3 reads CASSQPGPLGDTQYF. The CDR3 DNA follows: TGTGCCAGCAGCCAACCGGGTCCTCTGGGGGATACGCAGTATTTT.

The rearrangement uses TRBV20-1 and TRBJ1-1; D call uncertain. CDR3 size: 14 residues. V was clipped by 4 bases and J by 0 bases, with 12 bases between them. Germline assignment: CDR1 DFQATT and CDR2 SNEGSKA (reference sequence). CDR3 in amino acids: CSAIRGNLNTEAFF. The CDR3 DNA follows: TGCAGTGCTATTCGCGGAAACCTGAACACTGAAGCTTTCTTT.

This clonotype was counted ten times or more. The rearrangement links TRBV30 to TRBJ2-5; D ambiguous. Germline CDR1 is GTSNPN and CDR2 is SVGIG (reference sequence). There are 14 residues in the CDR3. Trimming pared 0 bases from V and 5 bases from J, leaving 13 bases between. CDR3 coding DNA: TGTGCCTGGAGTGTAGGACCGGGCGCGGAGACCCAGTACTTC. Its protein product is CAWSVGPGAETQYF.

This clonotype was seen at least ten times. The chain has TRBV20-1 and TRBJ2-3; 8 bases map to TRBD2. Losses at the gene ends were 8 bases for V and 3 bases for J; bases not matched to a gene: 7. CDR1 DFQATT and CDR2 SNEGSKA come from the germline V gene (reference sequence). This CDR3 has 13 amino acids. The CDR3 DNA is TGCAGTCCTACGGGACTAGGAACAGATACGCAGTATTTT. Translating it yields CSPTGLGTDTQYF.

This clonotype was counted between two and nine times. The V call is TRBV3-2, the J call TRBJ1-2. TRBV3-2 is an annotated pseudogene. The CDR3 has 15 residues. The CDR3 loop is CASSQNHGRIYGYTF. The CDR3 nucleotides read TGTGCCAGCAGCCAGAACCACGGACGGATCTATGGCTACACCTTC.

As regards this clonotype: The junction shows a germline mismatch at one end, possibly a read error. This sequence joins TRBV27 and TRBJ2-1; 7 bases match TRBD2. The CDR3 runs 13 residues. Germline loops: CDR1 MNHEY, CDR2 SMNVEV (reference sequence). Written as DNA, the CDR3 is TGTACCAGCAGCCTAGCGGTGTACAATGAGCAGTTCTTC. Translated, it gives CTSSLAVYNEQFF.

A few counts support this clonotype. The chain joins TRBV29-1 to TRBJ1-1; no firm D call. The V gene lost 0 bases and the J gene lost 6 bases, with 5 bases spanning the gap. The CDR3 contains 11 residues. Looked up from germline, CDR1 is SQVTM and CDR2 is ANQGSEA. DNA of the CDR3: TGCAGCGTTGAAGACAGCCCTGAAGCTTTCTTT. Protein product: CSVEDSPEAFF.

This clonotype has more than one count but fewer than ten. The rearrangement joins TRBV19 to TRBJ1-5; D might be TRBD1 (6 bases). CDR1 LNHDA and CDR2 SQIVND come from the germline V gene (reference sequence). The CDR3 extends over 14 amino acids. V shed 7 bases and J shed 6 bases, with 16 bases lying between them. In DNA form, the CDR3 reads TGTGCCAGTACCCCAGGGTCGGGGGCTCAGCCCCAGCATTTT. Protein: CASTPGSGAQPQHF.

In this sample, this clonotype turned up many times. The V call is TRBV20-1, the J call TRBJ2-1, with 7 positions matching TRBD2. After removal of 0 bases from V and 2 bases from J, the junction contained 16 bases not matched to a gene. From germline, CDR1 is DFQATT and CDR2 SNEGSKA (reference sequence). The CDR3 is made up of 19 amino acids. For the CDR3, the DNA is TGCAGTGCTAGAGATCTATCACTAGCGTGGCAACTTGCCTACAATGAGCAGTTCTTC. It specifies CSARDLSLAWQLAYNEQFF.

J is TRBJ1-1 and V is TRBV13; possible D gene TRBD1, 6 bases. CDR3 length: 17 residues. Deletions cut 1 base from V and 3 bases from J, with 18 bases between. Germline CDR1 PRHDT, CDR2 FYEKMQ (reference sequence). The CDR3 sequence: CASSLVWGAGSDTEAFF. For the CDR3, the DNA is TGTGCCAGCAGCTTAGTCTGGGGGGCTGGTAGTGACACTGAAGCTTTCTTT.

The CDR3 loop is CASSFRQGAGGELFF. DNA of the CDR3: TGTGCCAGCAGTTTCCGGCAGGGGGCCGGCGGGGAGCTGTTTTTT. V is TRBV12-3 or TRBV12-4 and J is TRBJ2-2, with 8 bases identical to TRBD1. The trim removed 3 bases at V and 7 bases at J, leaving 7 bases unmatched. The CDR3 spans 15 residues.

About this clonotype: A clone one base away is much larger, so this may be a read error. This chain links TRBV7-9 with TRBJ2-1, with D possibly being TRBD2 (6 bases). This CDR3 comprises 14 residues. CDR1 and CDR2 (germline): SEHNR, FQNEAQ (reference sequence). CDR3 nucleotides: TGTGCCAGCAGCGGGACTCCCTTTTACAGTGAGCAGTTCTTC. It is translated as CASSGTPFYSEQFF.

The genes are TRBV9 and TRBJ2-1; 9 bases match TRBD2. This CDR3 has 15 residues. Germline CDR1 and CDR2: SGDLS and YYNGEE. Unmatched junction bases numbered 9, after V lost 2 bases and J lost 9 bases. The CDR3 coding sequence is TGTGCCAGCAGCGTGCTACCGGGACTAGCTGGTGAGCAGTTCTTC. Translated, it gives CASSVLPGLAGEQFF.

The CDR3 coding sequence is TGCAGTGCTAGATTGGACTACGGCGAGCAGTACTTC. Translated: CSARLDYGEQYF. The V and J genes are TRBV20-1 and TRBJ2-7; maybe TRBD2 (6 bases). V shed 2 bases and J shed 6 bases, with 11 bases lying between them. Per germline, CDR1 DFQATT and CDR2 SNEGSKA (reference sequence). The CDR3 sequence is 12 residues long.

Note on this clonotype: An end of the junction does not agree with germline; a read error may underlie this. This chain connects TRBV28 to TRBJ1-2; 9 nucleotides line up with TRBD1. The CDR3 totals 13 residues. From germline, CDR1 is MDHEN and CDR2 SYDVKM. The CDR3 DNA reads TGTACCAGCAGTCTGGGACAGGGCTATGGCTACACCTTC. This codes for CTSSLGQGYGYTF.

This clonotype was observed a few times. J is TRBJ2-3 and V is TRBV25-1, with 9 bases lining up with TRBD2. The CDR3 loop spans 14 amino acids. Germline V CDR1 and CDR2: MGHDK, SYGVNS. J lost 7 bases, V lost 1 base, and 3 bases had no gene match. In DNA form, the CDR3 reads TGTGCCAGCAGTGAATTAGCGGGAGAAAATACGCAGTATTTT. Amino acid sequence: CASSELAGENTQYF.

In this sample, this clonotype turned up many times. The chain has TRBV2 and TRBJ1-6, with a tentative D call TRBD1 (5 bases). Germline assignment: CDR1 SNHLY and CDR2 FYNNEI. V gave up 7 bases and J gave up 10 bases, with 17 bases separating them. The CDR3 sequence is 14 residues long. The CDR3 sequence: CASMIQGSGSPLHF. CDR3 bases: TGTGCCAGCATGATCCAGGGTAGCGGGTCACCCCTCCACTTT.

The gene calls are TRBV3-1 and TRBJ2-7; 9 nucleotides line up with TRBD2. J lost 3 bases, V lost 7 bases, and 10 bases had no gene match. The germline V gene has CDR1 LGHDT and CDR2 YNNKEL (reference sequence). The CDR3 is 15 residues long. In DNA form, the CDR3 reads TGTGCCAGCACCTTTCAGGCGGGGGGGATCTACGAGCAGTACTTC. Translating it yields CASTFQAGGIYEQYF.

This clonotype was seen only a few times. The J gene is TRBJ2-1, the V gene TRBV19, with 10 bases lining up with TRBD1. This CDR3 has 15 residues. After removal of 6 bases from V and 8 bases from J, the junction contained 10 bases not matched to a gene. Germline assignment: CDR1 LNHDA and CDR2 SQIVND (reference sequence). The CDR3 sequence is CASSSGTGVSDEQFF. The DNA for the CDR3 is TGTGCCAGTAGCTCAGGGACAGGGGTTTCCGATGAGCAGTTCTTC.